These 2 T cell receptor beta chains came from one sample sequenced in a study of control samples from healthy donors and cancer patients. TCRdb's table, derived via immunoSEQ multiplex PCR, lists solely in-frame clones and lacks some. The table has approximately 80,000 clones, roughly 88% seen once. Sequencing was done on a sample of blood. These receptors were collected from a woman aged 45-59 years in good health.

The chain is built from TRBV4-1 and TRBJ1-4; 9 bases are shared with TRBD1. The CDR3 covers 14 residues. From germline, CDR1 is MGHRA and CDR2 YSYEKL. The ends lost 3 bases at V and 7 bases at J; junction bases unmatched: 3. CDR3 protein: CASSQGQGREKLFF. In DNA, the CDR3 is TGCGCCAGCAGCCAGGGACAGGGACGTGAAAAACTGTTTTTT.

This rearrangement joins TRBV12-3 or TRBV12-4 to TRBJ2-7; D is unresolved. Trimming stripped 7 bases from V and 2 bases from J, with 9 bases between. The CDR3 runs to 12 residues. In DNA form, the CDR3 reads TGTGCCAGCACCACTAACACCTACGAGCAGTACTTC. Its translation is CASTTNTYEQYF.